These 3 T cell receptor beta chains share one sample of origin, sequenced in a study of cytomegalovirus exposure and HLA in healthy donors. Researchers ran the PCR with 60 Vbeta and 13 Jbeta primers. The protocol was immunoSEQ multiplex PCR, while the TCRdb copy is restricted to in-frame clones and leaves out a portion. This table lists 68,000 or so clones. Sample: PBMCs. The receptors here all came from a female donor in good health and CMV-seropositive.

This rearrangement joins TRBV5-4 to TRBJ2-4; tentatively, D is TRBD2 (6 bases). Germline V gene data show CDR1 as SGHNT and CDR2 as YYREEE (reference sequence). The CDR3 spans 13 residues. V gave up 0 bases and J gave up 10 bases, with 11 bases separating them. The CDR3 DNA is TGTGCCAGCAGCTTGGGCGGGGTAGGGATTCAGTACTTC. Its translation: CASSLGGVGIQYF.

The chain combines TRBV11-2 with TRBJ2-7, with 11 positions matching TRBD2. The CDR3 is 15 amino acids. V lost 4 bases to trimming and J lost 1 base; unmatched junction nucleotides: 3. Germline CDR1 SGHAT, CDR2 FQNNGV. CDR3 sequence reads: CASSSTSGRSYEQYF. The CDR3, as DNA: TGTGCCAGCAGCTCTACTAGCGGGAGATCCTACGAGCAGTACTTC. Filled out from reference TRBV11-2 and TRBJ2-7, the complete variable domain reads EAGVAQSPRYKIIEKRQSVAFWCNPISGHATLYWYQQILGQGPKLLIQFQNNGVVDDSQLPKDRFSAERLKGVDSTLKIQPAKLEDSAVYLCASSSTSGRSYEQYFGPGTRLTVT.

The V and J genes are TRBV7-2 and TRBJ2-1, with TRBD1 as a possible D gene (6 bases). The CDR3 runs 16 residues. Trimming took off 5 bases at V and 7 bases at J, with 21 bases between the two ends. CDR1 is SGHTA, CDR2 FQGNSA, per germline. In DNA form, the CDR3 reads TGTGCCAGCAGCCCCATTGGGGCAGGGGCCCTAAATGAGCAGTTCTTC. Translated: CASSPIGAGALNEQFF.